This T cell receptor (beta chain) was identified in a study of cytomegalovirus exposure and HLA in healthy donors. V dropped 2 bases and J dropped 7; count of bases not matched to a gene: 10. The CDR3 consists of 15 residues. Germline CDR1 SQVTM, CDR2 ANQGSEA. Overall study results and limits: It was confirmed in vitro that a few of the CMV-associated chains were specific for CMV antigens. Overall, around 150 TCR beta chains were annotated as cytomegalovirus-associated.

PCR primers comprised 60 Vbeta and 13 Jbeta primers. The protocol was immunoSEQ multiplex PCR, while the TCRdb copy is restricted to in-frame clones and leaves out a portion. Among about 120,000 clones listed, roughly 77% were seen once. To note about this clone: As yet, its antigen is unknown.

Sequenced input: PBMCs. The TCR sequence derives from a man in his forties or fifties in good health and CMV-seronegative. The genes are TRBV29-1 and TRBJ2-2; 7 positions agree with TRBD1. This CDR3 is CSVELLSQGFGELFF. In DNA, the CDR3 is TGCAGCGTTGAACTCCTCTCACAGGGGTTCGGGGAGCTGTTTTTT.